This section outlines one T cell receptor (beta chain) sequence together with its context. The data are from a study of T-cell memory formation after mild COVID-19. MiXCR, applied by TCRdb to the 5' RACE reads, yields one record per CDR3 protein. The repertoire holds around 530,000 distinct CDR3 sequences, with less than 25% as singletons. Germline V gene sequence: CDR1 MGHRA, CDR2 YSYEKL. The CDR3 is 14 residues long. V lost 6 bases to trimming and J lost 4 bases; unmatched junction nucleotides: 8. Material: PBMCs or a T cell subset sorted from them (not recorded which). This receptor was taken from an adult woman who had mild COVID-19 (a few samples of this study predate the infection). Cell type and time point are not known. V usage is TRBV4-1 and J usage is TRBJ1-2; 7 nucleotides agree with TRBD1. CDR3 residues: CASRADRELYGYTF. The CDR3 DNA is TGCGCCAGCAGAGCCGACAGGGAACTCTATGGCTACACCTTC.